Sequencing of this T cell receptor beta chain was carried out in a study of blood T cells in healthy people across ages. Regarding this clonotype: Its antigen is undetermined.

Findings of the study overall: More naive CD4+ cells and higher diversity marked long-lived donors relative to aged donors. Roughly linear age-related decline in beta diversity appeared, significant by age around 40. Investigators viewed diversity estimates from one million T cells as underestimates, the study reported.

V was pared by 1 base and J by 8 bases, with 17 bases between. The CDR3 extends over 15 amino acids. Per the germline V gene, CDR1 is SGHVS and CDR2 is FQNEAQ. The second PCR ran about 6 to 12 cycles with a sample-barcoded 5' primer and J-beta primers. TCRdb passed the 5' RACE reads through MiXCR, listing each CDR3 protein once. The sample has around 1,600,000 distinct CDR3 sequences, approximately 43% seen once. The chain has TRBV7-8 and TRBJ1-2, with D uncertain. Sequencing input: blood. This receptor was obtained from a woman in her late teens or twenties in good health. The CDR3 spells CASSLGSGGVSGYTF. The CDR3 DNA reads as TGTGCCAGCAGCTTAGGGTCCGGCGGGGTATCCGGCTACACCTTC.